What follows are 5 T cell receptor beta chains derived from one specimen sequenced in a study of CD8 T cells in ankylosing spondylitis. TCRdb re-derived calls from the 5' RACE reads in MiXCR, one entry per CDR3 protein. The table has about 200,000 distinct CDR3 sequences, 9.5% to 15% seen once. Sequenced sample: blood, either unsorted or a sorted T cell fraction (not recorded which). All receptors come from a male donor with ankylosing spondylitis or in good health (not recorded which).

This clonotype was picked up a small number of times. The V call is TRBV12-3 or TRBV12-4, the J call TRBJ2-2, with no clear D. Trimming stripped 3 bases from V and 6 bases from J, with 11 bases between. This CDR3 spans 14 amino acids. For the CDR3, the DNA is TGTGCCAGCAGTTTTGACCCGACCGCCGGGGAGCTGTTTTTT. Protein product: CASSFDPTAGELFF.

The rearrangement joins TRBV20-1 to TRBJ2-7; a weak D match, TRBD1 (6 bases). CDR1 is DFQATT, CDR2 SNEGSKA, per germline (reference sequence). Trimming shortened V by 2 bases and J by 1 base, and 15 bases separated the two germline ends. This CDR3 contains 15 residues. The CDR3 spells CSARSSGQLSYEQYF. The CDR3 nucleotides are TGCAGTGCTAGAAGCTCAGGACAGCTTTCCTACGAGCAGTACTTC.

In its sample, this clonotype was seen many times. The chain carries TRBV2 and TRBJ2-7, with TRBD2 identical over 7 bases. CDR1 SNHLY and CDR2 FYNNEI come from the germline V gene. The junction had 9 bases not matched to a gene; V was cut back by 4 bases and J by 3 bases. The CDR3 is made up of 15 amino acids. In DNA form, the CDR3 reads TGTGCCAGCAGTGTTTGGGCGGGAGCGAACTACGAGCAGTACTTC. Translation: CASSVWAGANYEQYF.

This clonotype showed up just a few times. The rearrangement uses TRBV11-2 and TRBJ1-4; no reliable D call. V dropped 6 bases and J dropped 1 base, with 15 bases sitting between them. CDR3 length: 16 amino acids. Germline V lookup: CDR1 SGHAT, CDR2 FQNNGV. The DNA of the CDR3 is TGTGCCAGCAGTCACACGGGATGGGAAACTAATGAAAAACTGTTTTTT. This codes for CASSHTGWETNEKLFF.

This clonotype was observed a handful of times. This chain connects TRBV4-1 to TRBJ2-2; D possibly corresponds to TRBD2 (6 bases). This CDR3 is 17 amino acids long. Germline CDR1 MGHRA, CDR2 YSYEKL. The V gene lost 3 bases and the J gene lost 2 bases, with 16 bases spanning the gap. This CDR3 reads CASSHKSGTGNTGELFF. The DNA of the CDR3 is TGCGCCAGCAGCCATAAATCCGGGACTGGAAACACCGGGGAGCTGTTTTTT.